What follows describes a single T cell receptor beta chain. The antigen remains undetermined. The record originates from a study of cytomegalovirus exposure and HLA in healthy donors. General study results and limits: In a later analysis, across HLA loci, associated TCR counts were highest for DRB1, lowest for HLA-C. The authors later found HLA-associated TCR beta chains more clonally expanded than equally common others. For most TCR beta V segments, an earlier analysis put the productive rate at about 87% or about 30% of the time. In vitro, a few CMV-associated chains proved specific for CMV antigens.

Both 60 Vbeta primers and 13 Jbeta primers went into the PCR. Profiled with immunoSEQ multiplex PCR; TCRdb holds only in-frame clones, not every one. The sample lists about 130,000 clones; roughly 84% were seen once. Trimming took 5 bases from V and 2 from J, leaving 11 bases between them. This CDR3 has 14 residues. The V gene's germline CDR1 is SGHTA and CDR2 FQGNSA. The receptor comes from a man aged 45-65 years in good health and CMV-seronegative. The chain recombines TRBV7-2 with TRBJ2-3; unclear D gene. Sequenced material: PBMCs. The DNA of the CDR3 is TGTGCCAGCAGCCTCCGAGAAACCACAGATACGCAGTATTTT. Protein sequence: CASSLRETTDTQYF.